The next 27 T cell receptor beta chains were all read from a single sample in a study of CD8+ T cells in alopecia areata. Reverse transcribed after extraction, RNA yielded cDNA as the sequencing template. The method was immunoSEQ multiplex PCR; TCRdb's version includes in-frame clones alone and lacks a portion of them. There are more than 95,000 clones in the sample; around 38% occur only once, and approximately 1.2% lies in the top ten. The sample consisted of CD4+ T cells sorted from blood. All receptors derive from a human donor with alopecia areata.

CDR3: CASRRTGTKQETQYF. The CDR3 DNA reads as TGTGCCAGCAGAAGGACAGGGACAAAACAAGAGACCCAGTACTTC. J is TRBJ2-5 and V is TRBV28; TRBD1 agrees at 8 bases. The CDR3 has 15 residues. Germline V lookup: CDR1 MDHEN, CDR2 SYDVKM. V lost 6 bases and J lost 2; bases outside the gene matches: 8.

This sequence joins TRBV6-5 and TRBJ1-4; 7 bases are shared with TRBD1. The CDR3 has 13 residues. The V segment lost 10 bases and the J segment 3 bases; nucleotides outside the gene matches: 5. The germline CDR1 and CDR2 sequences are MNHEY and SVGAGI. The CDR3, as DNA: TGTGCCACCGTAGACAGGGCTAATGAAAAACTGTTTTTT. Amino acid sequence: CATVDRANEKLFF.

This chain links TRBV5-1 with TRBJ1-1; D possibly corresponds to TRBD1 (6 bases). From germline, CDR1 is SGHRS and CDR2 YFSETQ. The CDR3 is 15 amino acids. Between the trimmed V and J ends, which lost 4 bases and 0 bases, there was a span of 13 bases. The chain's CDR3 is CASSHGQIMNTEAFF. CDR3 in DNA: TGCGCCAGCAGCCACGGACAGATTATGAACACTGAAGCTTTCTTT. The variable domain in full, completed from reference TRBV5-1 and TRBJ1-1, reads KAGVTQTPRYLIKTRGQQVTLSCSPISGHRSVSWYQQTPGQGLQFLFEYFSETQRNKGNFPGRFSGRQFSNSRSEMNVSTLELGDSALYLCASSHGQIMNTEAFFGQGTRLTVV.

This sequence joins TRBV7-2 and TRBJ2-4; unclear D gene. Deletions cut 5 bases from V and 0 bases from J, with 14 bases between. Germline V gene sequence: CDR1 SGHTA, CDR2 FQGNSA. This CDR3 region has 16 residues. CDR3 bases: TGTGCCAGCAGCCCGCCACAAATCCTAGCCAAAAACATTCAGTACTTC. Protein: CASSPPQILAKNIQYF.

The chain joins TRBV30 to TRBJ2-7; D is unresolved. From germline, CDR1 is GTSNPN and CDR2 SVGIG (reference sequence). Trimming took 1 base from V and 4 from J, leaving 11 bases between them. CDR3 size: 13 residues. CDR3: CAWSATNPYEQYF. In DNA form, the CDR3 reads TGTGCCTGGAGTGCAACGAACCCTTACGAGCAGTACTTC.

CDR3 in amino acids: CASSPRSGGAETQYF. DNA of the CDR3: TGTGCCAGCAGCCCGCGGTCGGGGGGAGCAGAGACCCAGTACTTC. The chain combines TRBV5-4 with TRBJ2-5; TRBD2 matches at 7 bases. Germline CDR1 reads SGHNT; CDR2 reads YYREEE (reference sequence). This CDR3 spans 15 amino acids. V dropped 4 bases and J dropped 4; count of bases not matched to a gene: 10.

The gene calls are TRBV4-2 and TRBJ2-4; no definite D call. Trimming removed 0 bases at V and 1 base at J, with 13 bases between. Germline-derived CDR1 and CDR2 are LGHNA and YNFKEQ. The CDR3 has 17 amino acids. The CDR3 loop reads CASSQEELTWAKNIQYF. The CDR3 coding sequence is TGTGCCAGCAGCCAAGAGGAACTTACCTGGGCCAAAAACATTCAGTACTTC.

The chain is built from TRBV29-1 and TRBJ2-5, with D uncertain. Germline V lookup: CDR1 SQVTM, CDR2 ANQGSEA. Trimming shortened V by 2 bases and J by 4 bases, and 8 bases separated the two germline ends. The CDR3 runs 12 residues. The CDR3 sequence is CSVEQDGETQYF. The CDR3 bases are TGCAGCGTTGAACAGGATGGAGAGACCCAGTACTTC.

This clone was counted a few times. The CDR3 DNA follows: TGTGCCAGCAGGAGGGGTTCCCACAATGAGCAGTTCTTC. Its protein is CASRRGSHNEQFF. This chain links TRBV6-1 with TRBJ2-1; D is possibly TRBD1 or TRBD2 (5 bases each). CDR3 length: 13 amino acids. Looked up from germline, CDR1 is MNHNS and CDR2 is SASEGT. The V end was cut by 6 bases, the J end by 5 bases, with 11 bases between.

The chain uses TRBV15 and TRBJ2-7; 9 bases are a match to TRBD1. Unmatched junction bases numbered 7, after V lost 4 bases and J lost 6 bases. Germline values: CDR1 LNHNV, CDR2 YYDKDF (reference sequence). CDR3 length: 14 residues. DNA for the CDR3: TGTGCCACCAGCACGGACAGGGGTTATAGCGAGCAGTACTTC. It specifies CATSTDRGYSEQYF.

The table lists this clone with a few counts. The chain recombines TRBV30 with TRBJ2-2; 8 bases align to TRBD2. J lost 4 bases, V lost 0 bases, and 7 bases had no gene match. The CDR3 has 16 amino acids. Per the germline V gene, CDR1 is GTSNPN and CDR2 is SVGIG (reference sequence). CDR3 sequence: CAWSVPTSGSTGELFF. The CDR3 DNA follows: TGTGCCTGGAGTGTCCCTACTAGCGGATCCACCGGGGAGCTGTTTTTT. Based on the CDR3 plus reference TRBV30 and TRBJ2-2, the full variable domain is SQTIHQWPATLVQPVGSPLSLECTVEGTSNPNLYWYRQAAGRGLQLLFYSVGIGQISSEVPQNLSASRPQDRQFILSSKKLLLSDSGFYLCAWSVPTSGSTGELFFGEGSRLTVL.

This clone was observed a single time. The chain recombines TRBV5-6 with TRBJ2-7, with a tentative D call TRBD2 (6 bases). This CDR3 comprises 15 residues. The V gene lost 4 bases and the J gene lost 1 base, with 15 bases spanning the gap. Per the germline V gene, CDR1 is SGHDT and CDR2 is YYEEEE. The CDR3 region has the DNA TGTGCCAGCAGCGTGCGGACTATACTATCCTACGAGCAGTACTTC. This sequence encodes CASSVRTILSYEQYF.

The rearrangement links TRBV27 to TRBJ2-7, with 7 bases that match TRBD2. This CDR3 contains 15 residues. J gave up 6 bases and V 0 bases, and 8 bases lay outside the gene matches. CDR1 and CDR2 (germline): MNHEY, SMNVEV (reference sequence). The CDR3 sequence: CASSLSRRESSEQYF. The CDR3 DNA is TGTGCCAGCAGTTTATCGAGGCGGGAGAGTTCCGAGCAGTACTTC.

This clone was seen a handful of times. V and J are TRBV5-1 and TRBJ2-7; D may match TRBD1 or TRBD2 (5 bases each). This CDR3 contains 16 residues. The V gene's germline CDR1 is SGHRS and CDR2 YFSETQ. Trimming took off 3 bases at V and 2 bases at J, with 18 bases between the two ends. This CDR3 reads CASSSGPVDGPYEQYF. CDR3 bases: TGCGCCAGCAGCTCGGGGCCAGTGGACGGCCCCTACGAGCAGTACTTC.

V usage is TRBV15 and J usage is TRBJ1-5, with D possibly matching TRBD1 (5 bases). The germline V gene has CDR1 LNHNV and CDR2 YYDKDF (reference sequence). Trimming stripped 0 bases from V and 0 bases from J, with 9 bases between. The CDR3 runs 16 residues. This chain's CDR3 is CATSRDGGVSNQPQHF. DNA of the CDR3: TGTGCCACCAGCAGAGATGGGGGGGTTAGCAATCAGCCCCAGCATTTT. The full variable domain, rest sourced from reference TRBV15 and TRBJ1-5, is DAMVIQNPRYQVTQFGKPVTLSCSQTLNHNVMYWYQQKSSQAPKLLFHYYDKDFNNEADTPDNFQSRRPNTSFCFLDIRSPGLGDTAMYLCATSRDGGVSNQPQHFGDGTRLSIL.

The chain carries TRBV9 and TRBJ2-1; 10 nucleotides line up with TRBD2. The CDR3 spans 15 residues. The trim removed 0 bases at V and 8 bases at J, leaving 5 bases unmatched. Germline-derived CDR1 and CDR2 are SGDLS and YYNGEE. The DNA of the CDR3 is TGTGCCAGCAGCGTAGCAGCGGGAGGGATATATGAGCAGTTCTTC. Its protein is CASSVAAGGIYEQFF.

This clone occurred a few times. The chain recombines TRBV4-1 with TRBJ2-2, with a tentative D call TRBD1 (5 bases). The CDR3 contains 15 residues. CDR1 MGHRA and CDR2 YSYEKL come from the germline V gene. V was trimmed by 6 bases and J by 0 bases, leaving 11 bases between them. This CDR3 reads CASSPRQTNTGELFF. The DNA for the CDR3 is TGCGCCAGCAGTCCCAGACAGACGAACACCGGGGAGCTGTTTTTT.

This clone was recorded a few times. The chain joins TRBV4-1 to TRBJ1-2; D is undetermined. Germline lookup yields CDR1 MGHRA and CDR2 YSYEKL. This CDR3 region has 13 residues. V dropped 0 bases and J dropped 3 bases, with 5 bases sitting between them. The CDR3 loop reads CASSQDRDYGYTF. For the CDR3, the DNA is TGCGCCAGCAGCCAAGATCGGGACTATGGCTACACCTTC.

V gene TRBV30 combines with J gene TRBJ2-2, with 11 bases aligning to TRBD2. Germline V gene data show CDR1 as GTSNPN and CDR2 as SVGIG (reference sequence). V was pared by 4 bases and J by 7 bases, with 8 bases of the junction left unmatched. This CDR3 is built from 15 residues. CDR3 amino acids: CAWNQLAGAVGELFF. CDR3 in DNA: TGTGCCTGGAACCAACTAGCGGGAGCGGTCGGGGAGCTGTTTTTT.

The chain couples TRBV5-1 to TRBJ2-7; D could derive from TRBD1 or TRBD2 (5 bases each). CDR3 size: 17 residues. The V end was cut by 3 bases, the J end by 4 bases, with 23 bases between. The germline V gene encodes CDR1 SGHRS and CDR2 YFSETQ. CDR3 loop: CASSSSSTGLEGYEQYF. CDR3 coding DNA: TGCGCCAGCAGCTCATCCAGTACGGGGCTAGAAGGGTACGAGCAGTACTTC.

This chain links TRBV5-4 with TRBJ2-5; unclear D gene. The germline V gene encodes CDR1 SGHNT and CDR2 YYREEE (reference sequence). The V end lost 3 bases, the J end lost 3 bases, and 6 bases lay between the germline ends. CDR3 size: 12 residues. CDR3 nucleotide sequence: TGTGCCAGCAGCTCGCTAAAAGAGACCCAGTACTTC. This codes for CASSSLKETQYF.

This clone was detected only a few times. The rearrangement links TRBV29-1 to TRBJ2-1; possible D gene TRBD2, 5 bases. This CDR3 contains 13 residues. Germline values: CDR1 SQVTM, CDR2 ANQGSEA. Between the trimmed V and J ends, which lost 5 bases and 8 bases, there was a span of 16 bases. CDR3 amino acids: CSVSSPSTYEQFF. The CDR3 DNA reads TGCAGCGTTAGTTCCCCTAGCACCTATGAGCAGTTCTTC.

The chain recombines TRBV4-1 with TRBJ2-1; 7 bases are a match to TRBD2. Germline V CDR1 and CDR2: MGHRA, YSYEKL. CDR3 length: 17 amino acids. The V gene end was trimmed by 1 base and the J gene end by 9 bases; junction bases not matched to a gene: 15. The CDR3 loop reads CASSQGNGLAAVGEQFF. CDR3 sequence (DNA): TGCGCCAGCAGCCAAGGTAATGGGCTAGCGGCCGTCGGTGAGCAGTTCTTC.

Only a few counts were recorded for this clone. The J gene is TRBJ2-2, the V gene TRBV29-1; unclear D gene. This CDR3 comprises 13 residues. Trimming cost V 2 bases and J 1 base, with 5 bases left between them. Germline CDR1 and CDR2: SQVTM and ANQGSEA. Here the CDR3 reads CSVEYQNTGELFF. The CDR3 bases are TGCAGCGTTGAATACCAGAACACCGGGGAGCTGTTTTTT.

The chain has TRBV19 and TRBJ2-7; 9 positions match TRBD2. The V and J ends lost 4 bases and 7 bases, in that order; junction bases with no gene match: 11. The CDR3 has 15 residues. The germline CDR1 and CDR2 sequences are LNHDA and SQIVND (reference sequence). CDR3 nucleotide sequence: TGTGCCAGTAGTACGCCGGGACTAGCAAAAGGGGAGCAGTACTTC. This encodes CASSTPGLAKGEQYF. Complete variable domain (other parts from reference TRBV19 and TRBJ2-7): DGGITQSPKYLFRKEGQNVTLSCEQNLNHDAMYWYRQDPGQGLRLIYYSQIVNDFQKGDIAEGYSVSREKKESFPLTVTSAQKNPTAFYLCASSTPGLAKGEQYFGPGTRLTVT.

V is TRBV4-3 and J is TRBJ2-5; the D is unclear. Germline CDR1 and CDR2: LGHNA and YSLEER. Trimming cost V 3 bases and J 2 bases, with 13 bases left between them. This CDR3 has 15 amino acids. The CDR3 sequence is CASSQADGRQETQYF. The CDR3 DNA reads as TGCGCCAGCAGCCAGGCTGACGGACGGCAAGAGACCCAGTACTTC.

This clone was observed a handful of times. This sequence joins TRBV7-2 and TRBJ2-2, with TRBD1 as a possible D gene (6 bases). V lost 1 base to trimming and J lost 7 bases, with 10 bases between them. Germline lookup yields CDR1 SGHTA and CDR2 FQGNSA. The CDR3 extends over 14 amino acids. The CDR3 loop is CASSLVYRVGELFF. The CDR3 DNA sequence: TGTGCCAGCAGCTTAGTTTACAGGGTCGGGGAGCTGTTTTTT.